This T cell receptor (beta chain) was captured in a study of control samples from healthy donors and cancer patients. This table comes from immunoSEQ multiplex PCR, and its TCRdb copy is limited to in-frame clones, with some not included. The sample holds approximately 97,000 clones, 92% seen once. Germline loops: CDR1 SGHDT, CDR2 YYEEEE. The ends were cut back, 4 bases at V and 2 bases at J, with 9 bases in the middle. The CDR3 runs 13 residues. A note on this clone: Other DNA sequences in the same sample also yield this CDR3.

This clonotype was sampled from a human donor in good health. The donor label of this sample is uncertain. The sample consisted of blood. V and J are TRBV5-6 and TRBJ1-2, with D perhaps matching TRBD1 (6 bases). The CDR3 DNA reads TGTGCCAGCAGCCTCGACAGGAACTATGGCTACACCTTC. Translation: CASSLDRNYGYTF.